This T cell receptor beta chain was captured by sequencing in a study of blood T cells in healthy people across ages. In its sample, this clonotype was seen a few times. Germline CDR1 is SGHTA and CDR2 is FQGNSA. CDR3 length: 17 amino acids. V lost 5 bases to trimming and J lost 0 bases, with 17 bases between them. A sample-barcoded 5' primer and a J-beta primer mix were used in a second PCR of about 7 to 12 cycles. TCRdb fed the 5' RACE reads into MiXCR, producing one record per CDR3 protein. This table has 800,000 or so distinct CDR3 sequences, around 45% appearing once. The sample comprised blood. The V gene is TRBV7-2, the J gene TRBJ2-1; no clear D gene. This receptor was taken from a man older than 75 in good health. CDR3 in amino acids: CASSPQALSTSYNEQFF. In DNA form, the CDR3 reads TGTGCCAGCAGCCCTCAAGCCCTTAGTACCTCCTACAATGAGCAGTTCTTC.